This T cell receptor (beta chain) came from a study of blood T cell repertoires in COVID-19. Study-level information: Researchers got acute and convalescent COVID-19 samples from the United States, Italy and Spain. Sources were T cells, B-cell-depleted T cells, or PBMCs; the material itself was cDNA or gDNA.

In the original workflow: Reference gene primer amplification in the assay estimated nucleated cell counts. Sequenced by immunoSEQ multiplex PCR; TCRdb stores in-frame clones only, minus some. V, J and clone size were drawn from that table, and D and trimming were deduced from the DNA. The data hold about 220,000 clones, with around four fifths observed a single time. This CDR3 has 15 amino acids. Germline lookup yields CDR1 KGHSH and CDR2 LQKENI. The ends were cut back, 2 bases at V and 6 bases at J, with 11 bases in the middle. The chain joins TRBV18 to TRBJ1-6; no definite D call. Sequencing was performed on peripheral blood. The TCR comes from a man aged 30 to 39 with active or convalescent COVID-19. The DNA of the CDR3 is TGTGCCAGCTCACCATCCCAACGGGGTAATTCACCCCTCCACTTT. Protein product: CASSPSQRGNSPLHF.